There are a few counts of the clone carrying this T cell receptor (beta chain). Its target is not known. The extraction recovered at least 5.5 micrograms of total RNA per sample. A second PCR, run for roughly 6 to 11 cycles, used a sample-barcoded 5' primer plus a J-beta primer mix. TCRdb reprocessed the 5' RACE reads via MiXCR and lists one record per CDR3 protein. The sample yields about 1.1 million distinct CDR3 sequences, around two fifths seen once. Trimming cost V 1 base and J 7 bases; bases outside gene matches: 7. Germline CDR1 reads MGHRA; CDR2 reads YSYEKL. The CDR3 has 15 amino acids. The data belong to a study of blood T cells in healthy people across ages. Study-level findings and limits: Diversity estimates drawn from one million T cells were deemed underestimates. Relative to aged donors, long-lived donors carried more naive CD4+ cells and displayed higher diversity.

Sequencing was done on a sample of blood. The V call is TRBV4-1, the J call TRBJ2-1, with 7 bases aligning to TRBD1. This clonotype was obtained from a man aged 18 to 30 in good health. CDR3 coding DNA: TGCGCCAGCAGCCAAGTCCAGGGGGTGGGAAATGAGCAGTTCTTC. It is translated as CASSQVQGVGNEQFF.